The clone carrying this T cell receptor beta chain qualifies as medium-sized. The CDR3 runs 16 residues. Per the germline V gene, CDR1 is SEHNR and CDR2 is FQNEAQ (reference sequence). Trimming took off 5 bases at V and 6 bases at J, with 19 bases between the two ends. This specimen comes from a study of blood T cell repertoires in COVID-19. Study-wide context: Samples of COVID-19 (acute and convalescent) were obtained from the United States, Italy and Spain.

Repertoires were generated with immunoSEQ multiplex PCR, while TCRdb's copy carries only in-frame clones and drops some. The sample shows around 45,000 clones, roughly 71% of them seen only once. The sequenced sample consisted of peripheral blood. The sequence came from an older man with acute or convalescent COVID-19. This chain connects TRBV7-9 to TRBJ2-2, with D possibly matching TRBD1 (5 bases). CDR3 region: CASSLPGAGSPGELFF. The CDR3 nucleotides are TGTGCCAGCAGCCTCCCTGGGGCAGGGTCCCCCGGGGAGCTGTTTTTT.